The clone carrying this T cell receptor (beta chain) was found once. The Seattle site enrolled patients during active infection and followed them longitudinally. Here immunoSEQ multiplex PCR was the method, and the copy in TCRdb shows in-frame clones only, minus some. The repertoire holds 140,000 or so clones, 70% to 80% seen once, with 4.5% to 5% in the top ten. The data were obtained in a study of blood T cell repertoires in COVID-19. Study-wide context: Donors in the United States, Italy and Spain gave samples during acute or convalescent COVID-19. T cells, B-cell-depleted T cells, or PBMCs supplied cDNA or gDNA.

This CDR3 has 12 residues. Per germline, CDR1 LNHDA and CDR2 SQIVND (reference sequence). J was trimmed by 8 bases and V by 7 bases; bases with no gene match: 5. The chain employs TRBV19 and TRBJ1-2, with TRBD1 matching over 9 bases. The TCR sequence derives from an older woman with COVID-19, enrolled during active disease. The sample taken for sequencing was peripheral blood. CDR3 sequence reads: CASTTGGYGYTF. Written as DNA, the CDR3 is TGTGCCAGTACTACAGGGGGCTACGGCTACACCTTC.